Described below is a single TCR beta chain sequence and its context. 60 Vbeta and 13 Jbeta primers were used in PCR. Profiled with immunoSEQ multiplex PCR; TCRdb holds only in-frame clones, not every one. The table lists 60,000 to 70,000 clones, 77% of them singletons, with approximately 5.4% in the top ten. Germline-derived CDR1 and CDR2 are MNHEY and SMNVEV (reference sequence). V lost 3 bases to trimming and J lost 1 base, with 3 bases between them. CDR3 length equals 13 residues. The source of the sample is a study of cytomegalovirus exposure and HLA in healthy donors. The chain recombines TRBV27 with TRBJ2-2, with no clear D. This sequence originates from a male donor in good health and CMV-seropositive. Material for sequencing was PBMCs. This CDR3 is CASSFRNTGELFF. CDR3 coding DNA: TGTGCCAGCAGTTTCAGGAACACCGGGGAGCTGTTTTTT.